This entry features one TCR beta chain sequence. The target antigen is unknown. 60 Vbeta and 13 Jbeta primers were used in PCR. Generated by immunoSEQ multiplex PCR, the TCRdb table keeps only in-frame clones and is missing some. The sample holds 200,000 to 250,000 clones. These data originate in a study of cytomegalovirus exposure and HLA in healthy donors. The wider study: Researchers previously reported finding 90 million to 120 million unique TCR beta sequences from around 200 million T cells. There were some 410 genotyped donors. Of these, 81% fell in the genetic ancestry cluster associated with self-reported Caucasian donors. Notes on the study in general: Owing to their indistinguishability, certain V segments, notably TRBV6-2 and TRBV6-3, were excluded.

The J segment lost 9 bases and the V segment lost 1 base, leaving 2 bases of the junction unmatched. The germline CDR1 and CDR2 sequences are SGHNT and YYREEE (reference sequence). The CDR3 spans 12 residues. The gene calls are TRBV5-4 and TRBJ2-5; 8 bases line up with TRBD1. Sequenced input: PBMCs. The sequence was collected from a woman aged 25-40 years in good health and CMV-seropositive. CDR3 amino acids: CASSLSQGAQYF. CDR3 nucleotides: TGTGCCAGCAGCTTGTCACAGGGGGCCCAGTACTTC.